The sequence of this T cell receptor beta chain was determined in a study of cytomegalovirus exposure and HLA in healthy donors. Remarks on this clone: Its antigen is not known. The germline gene is not matched at one end of the junction; a read error may be the cause. The same CDR3 also results from other DNA sequences found in this sample.

A multiplex PCR was run with 60 Vbeta primers and 13 Jbeta primers. Using immunoSEQ multiplex PCR, the repertoire was profiled, and TCRdb retains in-frame clones only, with some absent. The sample yields about 90,000 clones, 75% to 80% seen once. Study observations and caveats: Later on, an analysis found that several of the most significant clusters appeared to be linked to common viral pathogens, which included parvovirus B19. Upon later analysis, HLA-associated TCR beta chains proved more clonally expanded than other, equally common chains.

The CDR3 has 14 amino acids. Looked up from germline, CDR1 is MNHEY and CDR2 is SMNVEV (reference sequence). The V and J genes are TRBV27 and TRBJ1-5; tentatively, D is TRBD1 (6 bases). The sequenced sample consisted of PBMCs. The sequence came from a woman between 40 and 50 years old in good health and CMV-seropositive. The CDR3 sequence: CASSQGGGSQPQHF. The CDR3 bases are TGTGCCAGCAGTCAAGGGGGGGGAAGTCAGCCCCAACATTTT.